What follows are 24 T cell receptor beta chains derived from one specimen sequenced in a study of lymphopenia after photon versus proton radiotherapy. Clones were read by immunoSEQ multiplex PCR, and TCRdb kept only the in-frame ones, dropping some. Among about 39,000 clones listed, roughly nine tenths were seen once. Sample: peripheral blood, taken from a patient treated with photon-based radiotherapy. The receptors here all came from a man aged 55 to 70 with cholangiocarcinoma.

This clone was observed a handful of times. The CDR3 region is CSVGTGGKSYNEQFF. DNA of the CDR3: TGCAGCGTTGGGACAGGGGGGAAATCCTACAATGAGCAGTTCTTC. This chain links TRBV29-1 with TRBJ2-1, with 10 nucleotides matching TRBD1. The CDR3 contains 15 residues. Germline values: CDR1 SQVTM, CDR2 ANQGSEA. The trim removed 4 bases at V and 1 base at J, leaving 4 bases unmatched.

The CDR3 nucleotides are TGTGCCAGCAGCCAACCGGGACAGATTAATGAAAAACTGTTTTTT. Protein sequence: CASSQPGQINEKLFF. V usage is TRBV7-2 and J usage is TRBJ1-4; 7 bases are a match to TRBD1. This CDR3 spans 15 amino acids. With V trimmed by 5 bases and J by 4 bases, 7 bases remained unmatched. The germline gives CDR1 SGHTA, CDR2 FQGNSA.

The CDR3 is CASRRGQSSYNEQFF. CDR3 nucleotide sequence: TGCGCCAGCAGACGGGGACAGAGCTCCTACAATGAGCAGTTCTTC. V is TRBV10-1 and J is TRBJ2-1; 7 bases match TRBD1. V shed 6 bases and J 0 bases; nucleotides not matched to a gene: 5. This CDR3 is built from 15 residues. Germline V gene data show CDR1 as WNHNN and CDR2 as SYGVQD (reference sequence).

The chain has TRBV28 and TRBJ2-1; perhaps TRBD1 as D (6 bases). This CDR3 is 13 amino acids long. V shed 5 bases and J shed 8 bases, with 13 bases lying between them. Germline values: CDR1 MDHEN, CDR2 SYDVKM. CDR3 amino acids: CASSTQGRDEQFF. The DNA of the CDR3 is TGTGCCAGCAGTACACAGGGTCGGGATGAGCAGTTCTTC. Complete variable domain (other parts from reference TRBV28 and TRBJ2-1): DVKVTQSSRYLVKRTGEKVFLECVQDMDHENMFWYRQDPGLGLRLIYFSYDVKMKEKGDIPEGYSVSREKKERFSLILESASTNQTSMYLCASSTQGRDEQFFGPGTRLTVL.

The J gene is TRBJ2-3, the V gene TRBV11-3; 8 positions agree with TRBD1. The CDR3 loop spans 15 amino acids. V was clipped by 5 bases and J by 9 bases; unmatched bases: 13. CDR1 is SGHNT and CDR2 is YENEEA in the germline V gene. DNA for the CDR3: TGTGCCAGCAGCGAGGACAGGGAGCCGACCCGAACGCAGTATTTT. This gives the protein CASSEDREPTRTQYF.

The V gene is TRBV10-3, the J gene TRBJ2-7; tentatively, D is TRBD2 (5 bases). Germline V gene sequence: CDR1 ENHRY, CDR2 SYGVKD. Between the trimmed V and J ends, which lost 11 bases and 4 bases, there was a span of 12 bases. This CDR3 region has 11 residues. The CDR3 DNA sequence: TGTGCCGGCGGAGGACCATACGAGCAGTACTTC. Protein product: CAGGGPYEQYF.

V gene TRBV19 combines with J gene TRBJ1-3, with TRBD1 matching over 7 bases. This CDR3 contains 14 residues. The V segment lost 7 bases and the J segment 2 bases; nucleotides outside the gene matches: 5. Germline CDR1 LNHDA, CDR2 SQIVND (reference sequence). This CDR3 reads CASTRDRTGNTIYF. DNA of the CDR3: TGTGCCAGTACCCGGGACAGAACTGGAAACACCATATATTTT.

The chain has TRBV9 and TRBJ2-1, with D possibly matching TRBD2 (5 bases). Germline CDR1 and CDR2: SGDLS and YYNGEE. This CDR3 region has 17 residues. V gave up 0 bases and J gave up 0 bases, with 13 bases separating them. Written as DNA, the CDR3 is TGTGCCAGCAGCGTAGAGAAGGGAGCGCTCTCCTACAATGAGCAGTTCTTC. It translates to CASSVEKGALSYNEQFF.

The V call is TRBV6-5, the J call TRBJ1-1; D is uncertain. The CDR3 is 15 residues long. Germline V gene lookup returns CDR1 MNHEY and CDR2 SVGAGI. V shed 6 bases and J shed 5 bases, with 19 bases lying between them. The CDR3 coding sequence is TGTGCCAGCAGGCTTAGAATTGACCAAGGAACTGAAGCTTTCTTT. Translating gives CASRLRIDQGTEAFF.

The chain has TRBV2 and TRBJ1-3; possibly TRBD1 for D (5 bases). This CDR3 contains 14 residues. The germline V and J ends were trimmed by 6 bases and 4 bases, with 13 bases remaining between them. The germline gives CDR1 SNHLY, CDR2 FYNNEI. Here the CDR3 reads CASSWGGLGNTIYF. The CDR3 bases are TGTGCCAGCAGCTGGGGGGGATTAGGAAACACCATATATTTT.

The V and J genes are TRBV18 and TRBJ1-4, with a tentative D call TRBD1 (6 bases). V was trimmed by 3 bases and J by 10 bases, leaving 15 bases between them. The CDR3 covers 14 residues. The germline CDR1 and CDR2 sequences are KGHSH and LQKENI. CDR3 amino acids: CASSPGTRAGKLFF. DNA of the CDR3: TGTGCCAGCTCACCCGGGACACGGGCGGGAAAACTGTTTTTT.

The genes are TRBV10-3 and TRBJ1-5, with TRBD1 as a possible D gene (5 bases). The CDR3 totals 14 residues. Trimming took off 5 bases at V and 6 bases at J, with 14 bases between the two ends. Germline V gene data show CDR1 as ENHRY and CDR2 as SYGVKD. The CDR3 reads CAISFGGEGQPQHF. Written as DNA, the CDR3 is TGTGCCATCAGTTTCGGGGGGGAGGGTCAGCCCCAGCATTTT.

The J gene is TRBJ1-1, the V gene TRBV5-6; no definite D call. The CDR3 contains 14 residues. Per the germline V gene, CDR1 is SGHDT and CDR2 is YYEEEE. Between the trimmed V and J ends, which lost 4 bases and 1 base, there was a span of 11 bases. Here the CDR3 DNA reads TGTGCCAGCAGCGGGCGGGCGGCGAACACTGAAGCTTTCTTT. Translating gives CASSGRAANTEAFF.

The gene calls are TRBV6-6 and TRBJ2-1; TRBD2 agrees at 8 bases. Germline CDR1 reads MNHNY; CDR2 reads SVGAGI (reference sequence). The CDR3 sequence is 16 residues long. V was pared by 0 bases and J by 2 bases, with 3 bases of the junction left unmatched. The CDR3 is CASSYSFSGAYNEQFF. CDR3 sequence (DNA): TGTGCCAGCAGTTACTCCTTTAGCGGGGCCTACAATGAGCAGTTCTTC.

The V and J genes are TRBV19 and TRBJ1-5; TRBD1 aligns across 7 bases. Germline values: CDR1 LNHDA, CDR2 SQIVND (reference sequence). This CDR3 is 13 amino acids long. V trimming: 8 bases; J trimming: 5 bases; junction bases outside the gene matches: 6. CDR3 in amino acids: CASRTGDYQPQHF. The CDR3 DNA reads TGTGCCAGTCGAACAGGGGATTATCAGCCCCAGCATTTT. The complete variable domain, with remaining parts taken from reference TRBV19 and TRBJ1-5, reads DGGITQSPKYLFRKEGQNVTLSCEQNLNHDAMYWYRQDPGQGLRLIYYSQIVNDFQKGDIAEGYSVSREKKESFPLTVTSAQKNPTAFYLCASRTGDYQPQHFGDGTRLSIL.

The rearrangement links TRBV4-1 to TRBJ2-5; TRBD1 aligns across 9 bases. Germline CDR1 is MGHRA and CDR2 is YSYEKL. The length of the CDR3 is 15 residues. V was clipped by 4 bases and J by 5 bases; unmatched bases: 8. The CDR3 DNA reads as TGCGCCAGCAGCCCGGGGACAGGGACGGTGGAGACCCAGTACTTC. It codes for CASSPGTGTVETQYF.

The chain has TRBV2 and TRBJ2-1; maybe TRBD2 (6 bases). The CDR3 spans 18 residues. Per the germline V gene, CDR1 is SNHLY and CDR2 is FYNNEI. V was clipped by 10 bases and J by 0 bases, with 25 bases between them. CDR3 region: CATKNSLGLSGSYNEQFF. The CDR3 DNA is TGTGCCACAAAAAACTCATTGGGGCTTAGCGGCTCCTACAATGAGCAGTTCTTC.

This chain joins TRBV6-5 and TRBJ2-3; D gene unclear. In germline, CDR1 is MNHEY, CDR2 SVGAGI. This CDR3 spans 15 amino acids. Trimming pared 0 bases from V and 3 bases from J, leaving 10 bases between. CDR3 amino acids: CASSYSGSVTDTQYF. The CDR3 DNA reads as TGTGCCAGCAGTTACTCGGGATCGGTGACAGATACGCAGTATTTT.

V gene TRBV11-3 combines with J gene TRBJ2-7, with a weak D call TRBD1 (6 bases). Germline CDR1 reads SGHNT; CDR2 reads YENEEA. V lost 8 bases to trimming and J lost 3 bases, with 14 bases between them. This CDR3 spans 13 amino acids. The CDR3 sequence: CASSYRANYEQYF. CDR3 bases: TGTGCCAGCTCTTACAGGGCGAACTACGAGCAGTACTTC.

V usage is TRBV19 and J usage is TRBJ1-5; D is ambiguous. The V and J ends lost 1 base and 0 bases respectively, with 7 bases between them. The CDR3 extends over 15 amino acids. In germline, CDR1 is LNHDA, CDR2 SQIVND (reference sequence). The CDR3 region has the DNA TGTGCCAGTAGTATAGCGGGCTATAGCAATCAGCCCCAGCATTTT. This encodes CASSIAGYSNQPQHF.

The rearrangement joins TRBV28 to TRBJ1-1, with D perhaps matching TRBD1 (6 bases). The V gene lost 4 bases and the J gene lost 5 bases, with 14 bases spanning the gap. Germline-derived CDR1 and CDR2 are MDHEN and SYDVKM. This CDR3 has 14 amino acids. The CDR3 protein is CASSSDRQVTEAFF. The CDR3 DNA reads as TGTGCCAGCAGTTCGGATCGACAGGTAACTGAAGCTTTCTTT.

V is TRBV2 and J is TRBJ2-6; D unresolved. CDR1 and CDR2 from the germline V gene are SNHLY and FYNNEI. This CDR3 is 16 amino acids long. V lost 3 bases, J lost 0 bases, and 9 bases lay in between. CDR3 residues: CASSDDSYSGANVLTF. Here the CDR3 DNA reads TGTGCCAGCAGTGACGACTCTTACTCTGGGGCCAACGTCCTGACTTTC.

The chain joins TRBV5-6 to TRBJ1-2; D ambiguous. In germline, CDR1 is SGHDT, CDR2 YYEEEE. The CDR3 sequence is 12 residues long. V was clipped by 5 bases and J by 3 bases, with 8 bases between them. The CDR3, as DNA: TGTGCCAGCAGTCAATACCACTATGGCTACACCTTC. Residues: CASSQYHYGYTF.

With respect to this clone: The same CDR3 also results from other DNA sequences found in this sample. The CDR3 DNA sequence: TGTGCCAGCAGCCAAGTCCCTTTGACCTCCGGGGCCAACGTCCTGACTTTC. This gives the protein CASSQVPLTSGANVLTF. The chain recombines TRBV14 with TRBJ2-6; D uncertain. The CDR3 consists of 17 residues. Deletions cut 1 base from V and 4 bases from J, with 14 bases between. Germline V gene data show CDR1 as SGHDN and CDR2 as FVKESK.